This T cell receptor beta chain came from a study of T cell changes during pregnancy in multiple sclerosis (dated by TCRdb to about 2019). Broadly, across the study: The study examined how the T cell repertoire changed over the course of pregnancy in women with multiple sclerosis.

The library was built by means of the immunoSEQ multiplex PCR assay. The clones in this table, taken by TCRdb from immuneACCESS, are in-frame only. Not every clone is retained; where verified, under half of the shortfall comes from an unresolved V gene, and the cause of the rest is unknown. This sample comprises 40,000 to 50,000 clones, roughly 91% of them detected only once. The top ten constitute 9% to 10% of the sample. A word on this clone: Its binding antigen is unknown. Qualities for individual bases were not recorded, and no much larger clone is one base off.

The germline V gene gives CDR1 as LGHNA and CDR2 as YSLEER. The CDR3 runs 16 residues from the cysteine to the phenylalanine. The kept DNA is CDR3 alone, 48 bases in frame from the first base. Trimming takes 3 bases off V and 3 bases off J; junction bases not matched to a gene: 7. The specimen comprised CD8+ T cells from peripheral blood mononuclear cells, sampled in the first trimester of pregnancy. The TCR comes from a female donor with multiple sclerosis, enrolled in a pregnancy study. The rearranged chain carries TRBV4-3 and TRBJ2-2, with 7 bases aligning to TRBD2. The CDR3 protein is CASSQEATSHTGELFF. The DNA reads TGCGCCAGCAGCCAGGAGGCGACTAGCCACACCGGGGAGCTGTTTTTT.